This T cell receptor beta chain was found in a study of Ad26.COV2.S vaccination and SARS-CoV-2 variants. Study details: Ad26.COV2.S was injected intramuscularly once or twice, 56 days apart.

Treatment described: roughly 18 received Ad26.COV2.S at low or high dose, single or two shots; about 5 received placebo; per-sample allocation not given. The samples date from day 63 after the first vaccine or placebo injection. An adult aged 18-55 years in Boston served as the donor. This CDR3 has 15 residues. J was trimmed by 4 bases and V by 6 bases; bases with no gene match: 8. Germline V gives CDR1 MDHEN, CDR2 SYDVKM. This clone occurred a few times. Clones were sequenced by immunoSEQ multiplex PCR, and TCRdb holds only the in-frame ones, with some missing. The data show 510,000 or so clones, around 85% seen once.

The chain carries TRBV28 and TRBJ1-5; 8 bases agree with TRBD1. The source material was peripheral blood, sampled in a trial of Ad26.COV2.S vaccine versus placebo. This clonotype was sampled from a person aged 18-65 years who received the Ad26.COV2.S COVID-19 vaccine or a placebo. CDR3 in DNA: TGTGCCAGCAGCCTCCAGGGGGCGTATAATCAGCCCCAGCATTTT. Its translation is CASSLQGAYNQPQHF.